The rows below give T cell receptor beta chains drawn from one sample of a study of shared clonotypes between healthy human individuals. The repertoire was sequenced with immunoSEQ multiplex PCR; TCRdb's copy has only in-frame clones and lacks some. The top ten hold approximately 0.4% of the sample, which has 2 million to 2.5 million clones, approximately 93% seen once. The sequenced material came from naive CD4+ T cells from PBMCs. All receptors come from a man younger than 30 in good health. Some clones in this sample may be carry-over from other donors' samples. Both conserved end residues are part of each CDR3. The D gene is left open where the match is weak. Not all rows give a size; the values are once, few, many and, for expanded clones, a class.

TGTGCCAGCATAAGGGGAGAGGGGAATGAGCAGTTCTTC | CASIRGEGNEQFF | TRBJ2-1 | TRBV7-9 | once | -
TGTGCCTGGGCTGACCGTGAAAAACTGTTTTTT | CAWADREKLFF | TRBJ1-4 | TRBV30 | - | -
TGTGCCAGCAGCACTCCACCCGGGGAGCTGTTTTTT | CASSTPPGELFF | TRBJ2-2 | TRBV5-6 | - | -
TGCAGCGTTGGTGCCTACAATGAGCAGTTCTTC | CSVGAYNEQFF | TRBJ2-1 | TRBV29-1 | - | -
TGTGCCAGCAGCGTAGGCCCCTTTGCAGGGGACACCGGGGAGCTGTTTTTT | CASSVGPFAGDTGELFF | TRBJ2-2 | TRBV9 | - | -
TGTGCCAGCAGTTTAAGGTCCCTGGGTGGCACAGATACGCAGTATTTT | CASSLRSLGGTDTQYF | TRBJ2-3 | TRBV27 | - | -
TGTGCCAGCAGCCGTGGACTAGCAGTCGGGTATGAGCAGTTCTTC | CASSRGLAVGYEQFF | TRBJ2-1 | TRBV7-8 | - | TRBD2
TGTGCCAGCAGTTTCCCTGTGAACACTGAAGCTTTCTTT | CASSFPVNTEAFF | TRBJ1-1 | TRBV28 | - | -
TGTGCCAGCAGCTCCTACTTCCGTGAGCAGTTCTTC | CASSSYFREQFF | TRBJ2-1 | TRBV9 | - | -
TGTGCCAGCAGTTTTCCGACTGGACAGTACAATCAGCCCCAGCATTTT | CASSFPTGQYNQPQHF | TRBJ1-5 | TRBV28 | - | -
TGCGCCAGCAGCCCACGTGGCAGTACGAACACCGGGGAGCTGTTTTTT | CASSPRGSTNTGELFF | TRBJ2-2 | TRBV5-1 | - | -
TGTGCCAGCAGTTTAGGGGTCCCGGGAATCTACGAGCAGTACTTC | CASSLGVPGIYEQYF | TRBJ2-7 | TRBV6-5 | - | -
TGTGCCAGTAACCTGCGGAAGAACACTGAAGCTTTCTTT | CASNLRKNTEAFF | TRBJ1-1 | TRBV19 | - | -
TGTGCCAGCAGTGAGAACAGGGGCGTGGGCGAGCAGTACTTC | CASSENRGVGEQYF | TRBJ2-7 | TRBV2 | - | TRBD1
TGTGCCAGCAGATCTAGCGGGAGTTCCTACAATGAGCAGTTCTTC | CASRSSGSSYNEQFF | TRBJ2-1 | TRBV6-5 | - | TRBD2
TGTGCCAGCAGCCTAGGTAGCGGGAGTACAGATACGCAGTATTTT | CASSLGSGSTDTQYF | TRBJ2-3 | TRBV7-7 | once | TRBD2
TGTGCCAGCTCCCCTCGGGGGGGAAGAAGGATGAACACTGAAGCTTTCTTT | CASSPRGGRRMNTEAFF | TRBJ1-1 | TRBV18 | once | -
TGTGCCTGGCGAGGGGGGGACACTGAAGCTTTCTTT | CAWRGGDTEAFF | TRBJ1-1 | TRBV30 | few | -